A selection of T cell receptor beta chains follows, all from one sample in a study of T cell repertoires in cytomegalovirus infection. MiXCR was run by TCRdb on the reads, yielding one entry per CDR3 protein. Among 300,000 to 450,000 distinct CDR3 sequences, 15% to 20% were seen once, and the ten largest hold less than 9.5%. The sequenced sample consisted of PBMCs. Receptors were obtained from a human donor in good health (CMV status not recorded). Some clones in this sample may be carry-over from other donors' samples. Each CDR3 is given with its conserved first and last residue. Fields, in order: D gene, clone size, V gene, J gene, CDR3 protein, CDR3 DNA. A D gene is named only where the DNA matches it firmly. Expanded clones are given a class, and other clones once, few, many or no size at all.

D gene: -; clone size: -; V gene: TRBV12-3/TRBV12-4; J gene: TRBJ1-2; CDR3 protein: CASTDGGGGYTF; CDR3 DNA: TGTGCCAGCACCGACGGCGGGGGTGGCTACACCTTC
D gene: -; clone size: -; V gene: TRBV20-1; J gene: TRBJ1-4; CDR3 protein: CSASPATGNEKLFF; CDR3 DNA: TGCAGTGCTAGCCCCGCGACTGGTAATGAAAAACTGTTTTTT
D gene: TRBD2; clone size: -; V gene: TRBV5-1; J gene: TRBJ2-1; CDR3 protein: CASRLAGESNEQFF; CDR3 DNA: TGCGCCAGCAGGCTAGCGGGAGAGAGCAATGAGCAGTTCTTC
D gene: TRBD1; clone size: few; V gene: TRBV11-2; J gene: TRBJ1-5; CDR3 protein: CASSPGTGYNQPQHF; CDR3 DNA: TGTGCCAGCAGCCCCGGGACAGGCTATAATCAGCCCCAGCATTTT
D gene: -; clone size: many; V gene: TRBV19; J gene: TRBJ1-2; CDR3 protein: CASSVTGLAGGYTF; CDR3 DNA: TGTGCCAGTAGTGTAACAGGACTAGCGGGCGGCTACACCTTC
D gene: -; clone size: -; V gene: TRBV27; J gene: TRBJ1-6; CDR3 protein: CASSWGTINSPLHF; CDR3 DNA: TGTGCCAGCAGTTGGGGGACAATAAATTCACCCCTCCACTTT
D gene: -; clone size: -; V gene: TRBV7-2; J gene: TRBJ2-5; CDR3 protein: CASSLAVHQETQYF; CDR3 DNA: TGTGCCAGCAGCTTAGCGGTACACCAAGAGACCCAGTACTTC
D gene: -; clone size: many; V gene: TRBV12-3/TRBV12-4; J gene: TRBJ2-7; CDR3 protein: CASSLQGWKYEQYF; CDR3 DNA: TGTGCCAGCAGTTTACAGGGATGGAAGTACGAGCAGTACTTC
D gene: -; clone size: many; V gene: TRBV7-2; J gene: TRBJ1-2; CDR3 protein: CASSPRGENYGYTF; CDR3 DNA: TGTGCCAGCAGCCCCAGGGGTGAGAACTATGGCTACACCTTC
D gene: TRBD2; clone size: many; V gene: TRBV7-2; J gene: TRBJ2-3; CDR3 protein: CASSTRPIRTLAAGQSTDTQYF; CDR3 DNA: TGTGCCAGCAGCACACGCCCTATACGTACCCTAGCGGCAGGGCAGAGCACAGATACGCAGTATTTT
D gene: -; clone size: once; V gene: TRBV28; J gene: TRBJ2-7; CDR3 protein: CASRSASYEQYF; CDR3 DNA: TGTGCCAGCAGATCAGCCTCCTACGAGCAGTACTTC
D gene: -; clone size: -; V gene: TRBV6-1; J gene: TRBJ2-7; CDR3 protein: CASRPTLTGLYEQYF; CDR3 DNA: TGTGCCAGCAGACCTACACTGACGGGGCTCTACGAGCAGTACTTC
D gene: -; clone size: many; V gene: TRBV7-9; J gene: TRBJ1-4; CDR3 protein: CASSLLGGGGEKLFF; CDR3 DNA: TGTGCCAGCAGCTTACTGGGGGGCGGAGGTGAAAAACTGTTTTTT
D gene: TRBD2; clone size: -; V gene: TRBV11-2; J gene: TRBJ2-5; CDR3 protein: CASRPGLGRETQYF; CDR3 DNA: TGTGCCAGCAGGCCAGGACTAGGGAGGGAGACCCAGTACTTC
D gene: -; clone size: many; V gene: TRBV7-2; J gene: TRBJ1-2; CDR3 protein: CASSPRFGNYGYTF; CDR3 DNA: TGTGCCAGCAGCCCCCGGTTTGGAAACTATGGCTACACCTTC
D gene: TRBD1; clone size: -; V gene: TRBV19; J gene: TRBJ1-5; CDR3 protein: CASSLGQGRGQPQHF; CDR3 DNA: TGTGCCAGTAGTTTGGGACAGGGCAGAGGTCAGCCCCAGCATTTT
D gene: -; clone size: few; V gene: TRBV4-2; J gene: TRBJ2-3; CDR3 protein: CASSQEVAGARQQYF; CDR3 DNA: TGTGCCAGCAGCCAAGAGGTGGCGGGGGCCCGTCAGCAGTATTTT
D gene: -; clone size: few; V gene: TRBV11-3; J gene: TRBJ1-6; CDR3 protein: CANQENRTQTIHSPLHF; CDR3 DNA: TGTGCCAACCAAGAAAACCGGACTCAAACAATACACTCACCCCTCCACTTT
D gene: TRBD1; clone size: few; V gene: TRBV6-2/TRBV6-3; J gene: TRBJ1-5; CDR3 protein: CASRPMGTGSNQPQHF; CDR3 DNA: TGTGCCAGCAGACCCATGGGGACAGGCTCTAATCAGCCCCAGCATTTT
D gene: -; clone size: -; V gene: TRBV12-3/TRBV12-4; J gene: TRBJ2-7; CDR3 protein: CASSTNERYPVGEQYF; CDR3 DNA: TGTGCCAGCAGTACCAACGAGCGGTACCCTGTGGGCGAGCAGTACTTC
D gene: TRBD2; clone size: many; V gene: TRBV6-6; J gene: TRBJ2-3; CDR3 protein: CASSSLAGTTGRRDTQYF; CDR3 DNA: TGTGCCAGCAGTTCGCTAGCGGGAACGACAGGCCGTCGTGATACGCAGTATTTT
D gene: -; clone size: once; V gene: TRBV7-9; J gene: TRBJ2-2; CDR3 protein: CASSLGSVSRNTGELFF; CDR3 DNA: TGTGCCAGCAGCTTAGGGTCGGTTAGCCGGAACACCGGGGAGCTGTTTTTT